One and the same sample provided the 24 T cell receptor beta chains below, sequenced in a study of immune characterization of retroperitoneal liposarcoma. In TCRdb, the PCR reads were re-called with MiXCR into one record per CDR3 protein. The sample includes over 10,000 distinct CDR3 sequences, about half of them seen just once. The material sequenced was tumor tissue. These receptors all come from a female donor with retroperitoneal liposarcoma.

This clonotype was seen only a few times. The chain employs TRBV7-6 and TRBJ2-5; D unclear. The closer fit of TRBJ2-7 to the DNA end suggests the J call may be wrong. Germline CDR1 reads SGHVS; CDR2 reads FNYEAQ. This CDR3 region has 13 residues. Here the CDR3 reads CASSTPARLEQYF. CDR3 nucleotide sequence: TGTGCCAGCAGCACCCCGGCCCGCCTCGAGCAGTACTTC.

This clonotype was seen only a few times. The DNA of the CDR3 is TGTGCCAGCAGTCGCGGGGGGAGCTCCTACAATGAGCAGTTCTTC. Translating gives CASSRGGSSYNEQFF. The rearrangement uses TRBV6-1 and TRBJ2-1, with 8 bases that match TRBD2. The CDR3 has 15 amino acids. CDR1 is MNHNS, CDR2 SASEGT, per germline. The trim removed 5 bases at V and 0 bases at J, leaving 3 bases unmatched.

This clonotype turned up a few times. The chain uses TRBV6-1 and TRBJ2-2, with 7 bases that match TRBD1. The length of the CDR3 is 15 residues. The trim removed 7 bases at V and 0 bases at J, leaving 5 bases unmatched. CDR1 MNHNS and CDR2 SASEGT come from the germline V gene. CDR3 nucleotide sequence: TGTGCCAGCACCCGGGGACAGCCGAACACCGGGGAGCTGTTTTTT. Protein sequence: CASTRGQPNTGELFF.

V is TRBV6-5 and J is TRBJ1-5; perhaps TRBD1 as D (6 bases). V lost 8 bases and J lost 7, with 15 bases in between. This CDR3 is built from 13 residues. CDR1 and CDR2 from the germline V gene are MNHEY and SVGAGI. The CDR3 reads CASALGGRQPQHF. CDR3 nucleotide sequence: TGTGCCAGCGCTCTGGGGGGGCGGCAGCCCCAGCATTTT.

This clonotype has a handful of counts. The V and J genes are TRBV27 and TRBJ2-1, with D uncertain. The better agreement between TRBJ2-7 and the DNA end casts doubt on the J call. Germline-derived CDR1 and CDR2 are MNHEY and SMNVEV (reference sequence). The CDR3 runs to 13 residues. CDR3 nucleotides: TGTGCCAGCAGTCCCCGAACCGCGGAAGAGCAGTACTTC. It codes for CASSPRTAEEQYF.

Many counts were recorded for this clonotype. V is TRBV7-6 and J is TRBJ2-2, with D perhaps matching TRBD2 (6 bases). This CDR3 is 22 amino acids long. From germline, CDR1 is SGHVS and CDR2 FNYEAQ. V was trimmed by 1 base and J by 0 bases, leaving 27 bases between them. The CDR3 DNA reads TGTGCCAGCAGCTTAGTTGCGGGAAGGTCCACCGGGAAAGACGCGAACACCGGGGAGCTGTTTTTT. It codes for CASSLVAGRSTGKDANTGELFF.

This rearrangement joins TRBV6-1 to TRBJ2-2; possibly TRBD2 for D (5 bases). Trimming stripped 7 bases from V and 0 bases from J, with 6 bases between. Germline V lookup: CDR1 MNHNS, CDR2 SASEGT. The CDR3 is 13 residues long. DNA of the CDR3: TGTGCCAGCATGGGAGCGAACACCGGGGAGCTGTTTTTT. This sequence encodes CASMGANTGELFF.

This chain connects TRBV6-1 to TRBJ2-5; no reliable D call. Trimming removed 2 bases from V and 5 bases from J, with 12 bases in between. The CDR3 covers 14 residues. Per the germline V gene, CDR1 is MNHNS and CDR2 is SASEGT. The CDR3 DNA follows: TGTGCCAGCAGTGAAAACACCCTAAGGGAGACCCAGTACTTC. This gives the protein CASSENTLRETQYF.

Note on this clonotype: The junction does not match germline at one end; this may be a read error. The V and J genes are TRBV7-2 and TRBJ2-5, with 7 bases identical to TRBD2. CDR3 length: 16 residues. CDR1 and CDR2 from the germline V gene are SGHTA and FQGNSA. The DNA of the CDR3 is TGTGCCAGCAGCTTCTCCTTCAGCGGGGCCCAAGAGACCCAGTCCTTC. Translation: CASSFSFSGAQETQSF.

The CDR3 loop reads CASSFVGGAKNIQYF. The CDR3 DNA sequence: TGTGCCAGCAGTTTCGTAGGTGGAGCCAAAAACATTCAGTACTTC. The chain has TRBV27 and TRBJ2-4; D remains ambiguous. The CDR3 spans 15 residues. The V and J ends lost 3 bases and 0 bases respectively, with 9 bases between them. Germline CDR1 reads MNHEY; CDR2 reads SMNVEV (reference sequence).

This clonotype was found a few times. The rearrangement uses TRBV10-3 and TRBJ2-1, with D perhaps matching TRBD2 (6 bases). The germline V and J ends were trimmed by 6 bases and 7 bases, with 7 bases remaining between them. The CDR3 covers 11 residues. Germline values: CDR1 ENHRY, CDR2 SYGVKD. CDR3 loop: CAISAGNEQFF. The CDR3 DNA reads TGTGCCATCAGCGCGGGGAATGAGCAGTTCTTC.

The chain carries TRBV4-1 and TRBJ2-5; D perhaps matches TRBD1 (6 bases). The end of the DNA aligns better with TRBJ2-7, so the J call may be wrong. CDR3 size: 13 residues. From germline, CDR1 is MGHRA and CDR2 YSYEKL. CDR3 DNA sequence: TGCGCCAGCAGCCGAGAACAGGGCTACGAGCAGTACTTC. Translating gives CASSREQGYEQYF.

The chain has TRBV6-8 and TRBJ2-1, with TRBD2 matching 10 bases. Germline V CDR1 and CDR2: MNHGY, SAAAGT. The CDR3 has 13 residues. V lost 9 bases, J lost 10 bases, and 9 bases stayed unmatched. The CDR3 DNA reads TGTGCCAGTGCTCTAGCGGGAGCACAGGAGCAGTTCTTC. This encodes CASALAGAQEQFF.

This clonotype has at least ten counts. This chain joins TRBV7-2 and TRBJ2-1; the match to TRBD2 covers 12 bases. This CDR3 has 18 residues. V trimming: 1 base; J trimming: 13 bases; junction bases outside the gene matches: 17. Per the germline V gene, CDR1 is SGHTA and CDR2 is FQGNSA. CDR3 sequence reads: CASSLGPPSGRAEETQFF. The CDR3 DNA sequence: TGTGCCAGCAGCTTAGGGCCCCCTAGCGGGAGGGCCGAAGAGACCCAGTTCTTC.

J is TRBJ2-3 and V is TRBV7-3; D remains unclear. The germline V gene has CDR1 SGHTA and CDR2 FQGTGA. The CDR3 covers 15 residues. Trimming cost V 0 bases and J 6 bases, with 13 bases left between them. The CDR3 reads CASSLTVAISDTQYF. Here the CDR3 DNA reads TGTGCCAGCAGCTTAACGGTAGCCATCTCGGATACGCAGTATTTT.

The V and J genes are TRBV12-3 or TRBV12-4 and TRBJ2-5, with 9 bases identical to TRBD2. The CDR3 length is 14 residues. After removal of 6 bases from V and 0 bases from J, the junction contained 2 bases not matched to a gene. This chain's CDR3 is CASSRLADQETQYF. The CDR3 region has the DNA TGTGCCAGCAGCCGACTAGCGGACCAAGAGACCCAGTACTTC.

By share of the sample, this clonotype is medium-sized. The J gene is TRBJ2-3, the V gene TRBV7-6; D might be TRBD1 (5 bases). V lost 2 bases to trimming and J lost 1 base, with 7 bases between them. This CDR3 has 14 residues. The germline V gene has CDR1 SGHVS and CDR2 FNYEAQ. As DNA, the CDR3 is TGTGCCAGCAGCTTACCCAGGGGCACAGATACGCAGTATTTT. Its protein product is CASSLPRGTDTQYF.

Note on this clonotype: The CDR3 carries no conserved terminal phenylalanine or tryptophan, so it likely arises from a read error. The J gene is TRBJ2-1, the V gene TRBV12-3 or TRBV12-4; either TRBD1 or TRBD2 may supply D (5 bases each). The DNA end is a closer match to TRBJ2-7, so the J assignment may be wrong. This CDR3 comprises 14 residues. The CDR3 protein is CASTLTGRYNEQYC. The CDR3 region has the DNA TGTGCCAGCACCCTAACGGGACGGTACAATGAGCAGTACTGC.

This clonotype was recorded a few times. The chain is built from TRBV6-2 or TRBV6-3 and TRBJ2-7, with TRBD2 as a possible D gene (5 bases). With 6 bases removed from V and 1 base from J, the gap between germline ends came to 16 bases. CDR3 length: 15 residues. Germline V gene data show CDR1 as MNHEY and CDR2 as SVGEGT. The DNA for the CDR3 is TGTGCCAGCAGACCCGGGGTGTATCGGTCCTACGAGCAGTACTTC. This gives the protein CASRPGVYRSYEQYF.

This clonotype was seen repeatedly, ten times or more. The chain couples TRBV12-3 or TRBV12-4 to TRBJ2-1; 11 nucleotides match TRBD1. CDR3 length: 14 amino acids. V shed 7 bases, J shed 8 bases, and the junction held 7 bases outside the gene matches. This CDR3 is CASIRTGGFDEQFF. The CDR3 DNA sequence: TGTGCCAGCATCCGGACAGGGGGCTTTGATGAGCAGTTCTTC.

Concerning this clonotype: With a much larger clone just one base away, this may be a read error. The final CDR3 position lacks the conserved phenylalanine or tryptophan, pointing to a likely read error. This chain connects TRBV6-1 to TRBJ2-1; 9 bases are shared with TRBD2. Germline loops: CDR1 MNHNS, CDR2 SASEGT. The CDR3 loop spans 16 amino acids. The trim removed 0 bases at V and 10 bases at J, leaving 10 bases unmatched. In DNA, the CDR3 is TGTGCCAGCAGTGAAGCGGCGGGAGGGTCTTTCTACGAGCAGTTCTCC. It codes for CASSEAAGGSFYEQFS.

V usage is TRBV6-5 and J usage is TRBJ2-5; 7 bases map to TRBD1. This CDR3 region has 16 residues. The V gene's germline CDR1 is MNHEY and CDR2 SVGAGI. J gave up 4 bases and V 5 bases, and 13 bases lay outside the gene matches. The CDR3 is CASSHLTGLGVETQYF. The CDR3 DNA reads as TGTGCCAGCAGTCACCTGACAGGGCTAGGGGTAGAGACCCAGTACTTC.

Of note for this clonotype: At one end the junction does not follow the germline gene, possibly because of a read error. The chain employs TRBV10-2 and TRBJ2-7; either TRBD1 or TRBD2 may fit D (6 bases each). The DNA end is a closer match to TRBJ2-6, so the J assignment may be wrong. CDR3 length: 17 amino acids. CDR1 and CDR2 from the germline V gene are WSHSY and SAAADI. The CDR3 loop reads CARSEWGAASGANVLTF. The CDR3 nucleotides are TGCGCCAGGAGTGAGTGGGGGGCGGCCTCTGGGGCCAACGTCCTGACTTTC.

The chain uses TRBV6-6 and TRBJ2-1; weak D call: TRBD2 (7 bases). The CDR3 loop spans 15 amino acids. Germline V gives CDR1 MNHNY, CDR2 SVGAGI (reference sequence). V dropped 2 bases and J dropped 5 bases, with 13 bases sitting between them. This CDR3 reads CASSYAGGPHNEQFF. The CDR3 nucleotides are TGTGCCAGCAGTTACGCCGGGGGGCCCCACAATGAGCAGTTCTTC.